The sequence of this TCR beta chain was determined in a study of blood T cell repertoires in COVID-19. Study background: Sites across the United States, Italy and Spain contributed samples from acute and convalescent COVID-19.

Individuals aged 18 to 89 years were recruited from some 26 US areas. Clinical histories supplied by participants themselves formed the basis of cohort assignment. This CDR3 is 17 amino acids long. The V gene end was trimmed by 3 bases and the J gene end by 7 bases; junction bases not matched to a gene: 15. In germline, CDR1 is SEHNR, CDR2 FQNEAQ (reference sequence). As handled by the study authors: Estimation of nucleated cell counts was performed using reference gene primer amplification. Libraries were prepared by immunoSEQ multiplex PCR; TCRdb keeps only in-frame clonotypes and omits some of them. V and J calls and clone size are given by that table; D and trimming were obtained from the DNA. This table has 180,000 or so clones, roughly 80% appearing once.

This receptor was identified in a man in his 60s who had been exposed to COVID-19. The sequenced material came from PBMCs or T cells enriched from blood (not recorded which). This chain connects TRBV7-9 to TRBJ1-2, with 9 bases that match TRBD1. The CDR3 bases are TGTGCCAGCAGCTTTGCGGGATCACAGGGGGCGAAAGGTGGCTACACCTTC. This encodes CASSFAGSQGAKGGYTF.